These T cell receptor beta chains were read from a single sample in a study of T cells in Graves' hyperthyroidism and ophthalmopathy. In TCRdb, the multiplex PCR reads were re-called with MiXCR into one record per CDR3 protein. The table has roughly 500,000 distinct CDR3 sequences, roughly 16% seen once. The specimen was blood. The receptor set was obtained from a woman between 25 and 40 years old with Graves' ophthalmopathy. Each CDR3 is given without its conserved first and last residue. The D gene is left open where the match is weak.

V gene: TRBV9; D gene: TRBD1; J gene: TRBJ1-5; CDR3 protein: ASTTGTGGSNQPQH
V gene: TRBV7-2; D gene: .; J gene: TRBJ1-4; CDR3 protein: ASSPQSGGGKLF
V gene: TRBV28; D gene: TRBD1; J gene: TRBJ2-7; CDR3 protein: ASSLSGRQGTYEQY
V gene: TRBV28; D gene: .; J gene: TRBJ2-1; CDR3 protein: ASSLWQGGVYEQF
V gene: TRBV28; D gene: TRBD2; J gene: TRBJ2-2; CDR3 protein: ASSSVAGDIGELF
V gene: TRBV5-1; D gene: .; J gene: TRBJ2-2; CDR3 protein: ASSSGGWGTGELF
V gene: TRBV18; D gene: TRBD1; J gene: TRBJ2-4; CDR3 protein: ASSPLGQNIQY
V gene: TRBV6-2/TRBV6-3; D gene: .; J gene: TRBJ1-1; CDR3 protein: ASSSPRGANTEAF
V gene: TRBV7-8; D gene: .; J gene: TRBJ2-3; CDR3 protein: ASSALLVSGLTDTQY
V gene: TRBV3-1; D gene: .; J gene: TRBJ1-2; CDR3 protein: ASSQETAGYT
V gene: TRBV14; D gene: TRBD1; J gene: TRBJ1-1; CDR3 protein: ASSPPRLTGGAAFTEAF
V gene: TRBV27; D gene: TRBD1; J gene: TRBJ1-5; CDR3 protein: ASSPLQGVSNQPQH
V gene: TRBV18; D gene: TRBD1; J gene: TRBJ1-2; CDR3 protein: ASSEDRGSNYGYT
V gene: TRBV27; D gene: .; J gene: TRBJ1-2; CDR3 protein: ASSRSPTNYGYT
V gene: TRBV2; D gene: .; J gene: TRBJ1-6; CDR3 protein: ASSEEDHPPLH
V gene: TRBV24-1; D gene: .; J gene: TRBJ2-3; CDR3 protein: ATSDRQELTDTQY
V gene: TRBV11-2; D gene: TRBD2; J gene: TRBJ2-3; CDR3 protein: ASSLTSGSDTQY
V gene: TRBV7-2; D gene: .; J gene: TRBJ2-3; CDR3 protein: ASSPQRLGPDTQY
V gene: TRBV3-1; D gene: .; J gene: TRBJ2-7; CDR3 protein: ASSQGSPRSSYEQY
V gene: TRBV7-3; D gene: TRBD1; J gene: TRBJ2-3; CDR3 protein: ASSRTGTGQADTQY
V gene: TRBV4-1; D gene: .; J gene: TRBJ2-5; CDR3 protein: ASSQDGRRETQY
V gene: TRBV29-1; D gene: .; J gene: TRBJ2-5; CDR3 protein: SVEKGIRKETQY
V gene: TRBV28; D gene: .; J gene: TRBJ2-1; CDR3 protein: ASSFEARNEQF
V gene: TRBV5-5; D gene: .; J gene: TRBJ1-4; CDR3 protein: ASSTTATNEKLF
V gene: TRBV6-2/TRBV6-3; D gene: .; J gene: TRBJ1-6; CDR3 protein: ASSYVEGGSPLH
V gene: TRBV4-2; D gene: .; J gene: TRBJ1-2; CDR3 protein: ASSHRTSANYGYT
V gene: TRBV24-1; D gene: TRBD1; J gene: TRBJ1-4; CDR3 protein: ATTTLDRQNEKLF
V gene: TRBV2; D gene: TRBD1; J gene: TRBJ1-5; CDR3 protein: ASSHDRGVGNQPQH
V gene: TRBV29-1; D gene: TRBD2; J gene: TRBJ2-7; CDR3 protein: SVTSGSPEQY
V gene: TRBV11-3; D gene: .; J gene: TRBJ1-1; CDR3 protein: ASSHGRMNTEAF
V gene: TRBV9; D gene: TRBD1; J gene: TRBJ1-1; CDR3 protein: ASTQTTGGTEAF
V gene: TRBV10-3; D gene: TRBD2; J gene: TRBJ2-1; CDR3 protein: AIMRASGSSEQF
V gene: TRBV6-1; D gene: .; J gene: TRBJ2-7; CDR3 protein: ASSESIGTHEQY
V gene: TRBV12-3/TRBV12-4; D gene: .; J gene: TRBJ2-3; CDR3 protein: ASSFGITDTQY
V gene: TRBV28; D gene: TRBD1; J gene: TRBJ2-5; CDR3 protein: ASSPGQVSGTQY
V gene: TRBV6-2/TRBV6-3; D gene: TRBD2; J gene: TRBJ2-7; CDR3 protein: ASKLAGEYEQY
V gene: TRBV7-2; D gene: TRBD2; J gene: TRBJ2-5; CDR3 protein: ASSRSKTSGVIRETQY
V gene: TRBV27; D gene: .; J gene: TRBJ2-7; CDR3 protein: ASSLYIGDEQY
V gene: TRBV5-8; D gene: .; J gene: TRBJ1-1; CDR3 protein: ASSPRGPWDTEAF
V gene: TRBV12-3/TRBV12-4; D gene: .; J gene: TRBJ2-2; CDR3 protein: ASPRATGELF
V gene: TRBV3-1; D gene: TRBD2; J gene: TRBJ2-7; CDR3 protein: ASSLGTSGIYEQY
V gene: TRBV5-4; D gene: .; J gene: TRBJ2-1; CDR3 protein: ASSLKLSRRNEQF